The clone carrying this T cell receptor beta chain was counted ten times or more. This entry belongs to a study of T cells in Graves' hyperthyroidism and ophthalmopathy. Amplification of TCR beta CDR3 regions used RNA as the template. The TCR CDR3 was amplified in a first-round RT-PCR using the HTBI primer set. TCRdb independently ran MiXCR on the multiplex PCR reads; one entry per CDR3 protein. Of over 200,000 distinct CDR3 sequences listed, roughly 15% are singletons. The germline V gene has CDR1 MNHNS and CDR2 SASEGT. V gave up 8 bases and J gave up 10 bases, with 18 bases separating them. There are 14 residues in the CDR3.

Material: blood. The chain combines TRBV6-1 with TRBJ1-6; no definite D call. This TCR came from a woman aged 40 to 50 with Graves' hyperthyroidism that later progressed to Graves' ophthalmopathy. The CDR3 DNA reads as TGTGCCAGCCCTTCGGTCCGAAAAGAGTCACCCCTCCACTTT. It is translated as CASPSVRKESPLHF.